This T cell receptor beta chain was recovered during a study of shared clonotypes between healthy human individuals. The V segment lost 2 bases and the J segment 9 bases; nucleotides outside the gene matches: 7. Germline CDR1 SQVTM, CDR2 ANQGSEA. The CDR3 consists of 14 residues. Naivety among CD8 cells was defined by CD45RO negativity and positive CCR7 selection, thereby excluding terminally differentiated effector memory CD45RA+ cells. The run depth of the assay was deep. Here immunoSEQ multiplex PCR was the method, and the copy in TCRdb shows in-frame clones only, minus some. The sample yields just over 2,000,000 clones, approximately 95% seen once.

The chain has TRBV29-1 and TRBJ2-1, with 10 bases aligning to TRBD2. The specimen sequenced was naive CD8+ T cells sorted from blood. The source of this sequence is a man between 18 and 35 years old in good health. The CDR3 coding sequence is TGCAGCGTTGAAACCCTAGCGGGGGATGGTGAGCAGTTCTTC. This gives the protein CSVETLAGDGEQFF.